This TCR beta chain was sequenced for a study of cytomegalovirus exposure and HLA in healthy donors. Background on the study: Among the 398 genotyped donors, approximately 82% were placed in the Caucasian-associated ancestry cluster. Findings and limits, study-wide: Per a later analysis, HLA-associated TCR beta chains showed more clonal expansion than other, equally common TCR beta chains.

Germline V gene data show CDR1 as SGHRS and CDR2 as YFSETQ. The CDR3 sequence is 15 residues long. Deletions cut 4 bases from V and 5 bases from J, with 16 bases between. The PCR contained 60 Vbeta and 13 Jbeta primers. Under the authors' procedure: Later work found approximately 87 million unique TCR beta chains, with 9 million to 13 million shared. Using immunoSEQ multiplex PCR, the repertoire was profiled, and TCRdb retains in-frame clones only, with some absent. The V and J calls and clone size were taken over from that table, and D and trimming were inferred from the DNA. The table includes over 85,000 clones, 75% to 90% detected once. Concerning this clone: Antigen unknown.

Sequenced input: PBMCs. The receptor comes from a man aged 40-49 years in good health and CMV-seronegative. This chain connects TRBV5-1 to TRBJ1-5; D may be TRBD1 (6 bases). CDR3 residues: CASSLQGKLDQPQHF. The CDR3 DNA follows: TGCGCCAGCAGCCTGCAGGGGAAGTTGGATCAGCCCCAGCATTTT.